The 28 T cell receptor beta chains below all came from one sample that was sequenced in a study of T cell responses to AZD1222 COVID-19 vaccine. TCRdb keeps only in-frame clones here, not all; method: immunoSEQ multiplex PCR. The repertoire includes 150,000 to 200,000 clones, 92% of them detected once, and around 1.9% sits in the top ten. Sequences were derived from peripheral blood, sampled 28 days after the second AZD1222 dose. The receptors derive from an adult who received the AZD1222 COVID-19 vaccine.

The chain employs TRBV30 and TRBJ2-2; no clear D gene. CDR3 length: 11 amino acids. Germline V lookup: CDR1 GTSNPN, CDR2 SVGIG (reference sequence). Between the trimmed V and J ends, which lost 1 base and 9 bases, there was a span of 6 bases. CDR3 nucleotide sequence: TGTGCCTGGAGTGACTCGTGGGAGCTGTTTTTT. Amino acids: CAWSDSWELFF. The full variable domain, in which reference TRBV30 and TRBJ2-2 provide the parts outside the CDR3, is SQTIHQWPATLVQPVGSPLSLECTVEGTSNPNLYWYRQAAGRGLQLLFYSVGIGQISSEVPQNLSASRPQDRQFILSSKKLLLSDSGFYLCAWSDSWELFFGEGSRLTVL.

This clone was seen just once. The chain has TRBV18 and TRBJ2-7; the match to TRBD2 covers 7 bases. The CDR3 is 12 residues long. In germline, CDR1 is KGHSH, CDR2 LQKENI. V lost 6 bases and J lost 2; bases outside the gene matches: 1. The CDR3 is CASSGTTYEQYF. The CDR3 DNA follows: TGTGCCAGCTCTGGGACTACCTACGAGCAGTACTTC.

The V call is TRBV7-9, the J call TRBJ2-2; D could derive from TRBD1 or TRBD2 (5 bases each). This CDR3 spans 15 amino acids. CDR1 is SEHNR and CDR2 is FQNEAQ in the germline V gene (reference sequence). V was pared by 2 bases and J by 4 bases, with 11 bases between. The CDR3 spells CASSLPRAGTGELFF. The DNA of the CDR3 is TGTGCCAGCAGCTTACCCAGGGCGGGCACCGGGGAGCTGTTTTTT.

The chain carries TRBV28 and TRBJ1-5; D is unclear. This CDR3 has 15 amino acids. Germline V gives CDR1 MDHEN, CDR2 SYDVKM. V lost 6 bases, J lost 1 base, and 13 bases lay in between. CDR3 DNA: TGTGCCAGCAGCGGGTGGGGTGGGAGCAATCAGCCCCAGCATTTT. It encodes CASSGWGGSNQPQHF.

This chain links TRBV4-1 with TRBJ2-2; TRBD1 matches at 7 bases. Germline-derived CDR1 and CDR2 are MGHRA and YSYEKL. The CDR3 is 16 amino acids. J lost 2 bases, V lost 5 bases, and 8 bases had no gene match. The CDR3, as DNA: TGCGCCAGCAGCGTACAGGGGCACAGAAACACCGGGGAGCTGTTTTTT. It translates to CASSVQGHRNTGELFF.

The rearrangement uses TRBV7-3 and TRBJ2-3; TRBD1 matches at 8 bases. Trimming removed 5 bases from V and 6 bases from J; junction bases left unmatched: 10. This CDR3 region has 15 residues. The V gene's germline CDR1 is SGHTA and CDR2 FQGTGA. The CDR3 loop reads CASSHGTGWGDTQYF. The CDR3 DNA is TGTGCCAGCAGCCACGGGACAGGCTGGGGGGATACGCAGTATTTT.

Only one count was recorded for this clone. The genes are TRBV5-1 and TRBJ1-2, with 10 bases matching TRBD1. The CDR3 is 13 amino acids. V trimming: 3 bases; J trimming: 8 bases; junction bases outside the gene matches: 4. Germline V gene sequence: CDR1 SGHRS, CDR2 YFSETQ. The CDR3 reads CASSWTGGGGYTF. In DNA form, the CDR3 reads TGCGCCAGCAGCTGGACAGGGGGAGGAGGCTACACCTTC.

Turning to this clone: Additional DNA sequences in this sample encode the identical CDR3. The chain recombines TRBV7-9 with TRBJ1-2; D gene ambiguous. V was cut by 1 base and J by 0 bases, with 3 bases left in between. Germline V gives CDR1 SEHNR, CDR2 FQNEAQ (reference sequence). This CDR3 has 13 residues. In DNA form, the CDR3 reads TGTGCCAGCAGCTTAGATACTAACTATGGCTACACCTTC. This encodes CASSLDTNYGYTF.

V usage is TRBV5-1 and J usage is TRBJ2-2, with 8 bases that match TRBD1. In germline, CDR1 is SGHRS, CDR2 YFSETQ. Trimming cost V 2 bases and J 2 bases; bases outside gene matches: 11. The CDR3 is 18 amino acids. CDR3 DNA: TGCGCCAGCAGCTTCACGAGCAGAGGGACAGGAAACACCGGGGAGCTGTTTTTT. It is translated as CASSFTSRGTGNTGELFF.

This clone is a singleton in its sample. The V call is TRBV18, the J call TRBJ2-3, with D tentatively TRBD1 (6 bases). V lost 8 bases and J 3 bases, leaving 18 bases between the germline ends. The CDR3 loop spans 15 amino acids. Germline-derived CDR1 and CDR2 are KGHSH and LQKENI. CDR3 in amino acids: CASKPGQLGTDTQYF. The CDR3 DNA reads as TGTGCCAGCAAACCCGGACAGCTGGGTACAGATACGCAGTATTTT.

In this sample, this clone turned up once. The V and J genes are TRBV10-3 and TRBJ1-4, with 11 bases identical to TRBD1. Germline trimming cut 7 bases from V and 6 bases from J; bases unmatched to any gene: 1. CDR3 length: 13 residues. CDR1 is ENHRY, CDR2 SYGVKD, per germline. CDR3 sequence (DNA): TGTGCCATCAAGGGACAGGGGGATGAAAAACTGTTTTTT. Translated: CAIKGQGDEKLFF.

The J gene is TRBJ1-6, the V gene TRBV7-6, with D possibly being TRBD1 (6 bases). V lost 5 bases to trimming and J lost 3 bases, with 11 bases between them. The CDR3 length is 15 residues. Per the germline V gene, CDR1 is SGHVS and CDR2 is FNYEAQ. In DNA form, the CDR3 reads TGTGCCAGCAGCGCCCGGGACAACTATAATTCACCCCTCCACTTT. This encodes CASSARDNYNSPLHF.

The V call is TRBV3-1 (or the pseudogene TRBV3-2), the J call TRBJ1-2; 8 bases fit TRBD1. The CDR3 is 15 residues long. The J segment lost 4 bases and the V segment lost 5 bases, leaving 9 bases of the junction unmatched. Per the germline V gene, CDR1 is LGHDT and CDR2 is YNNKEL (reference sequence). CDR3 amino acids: CASSARTGMGYGYTF. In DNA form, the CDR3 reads TGTGCCAGCAGCGCCCGGACAGGGATGGGCTATGGCTACACCTTC.

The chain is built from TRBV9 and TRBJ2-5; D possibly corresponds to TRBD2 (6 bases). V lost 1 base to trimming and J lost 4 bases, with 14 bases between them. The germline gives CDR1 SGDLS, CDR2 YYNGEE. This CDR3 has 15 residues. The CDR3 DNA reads TGTGCCAGCAGCGTAAGACGGGAGCCAGGAGAGACCCAGTACTTC. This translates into CASSVRREPGETQYF.

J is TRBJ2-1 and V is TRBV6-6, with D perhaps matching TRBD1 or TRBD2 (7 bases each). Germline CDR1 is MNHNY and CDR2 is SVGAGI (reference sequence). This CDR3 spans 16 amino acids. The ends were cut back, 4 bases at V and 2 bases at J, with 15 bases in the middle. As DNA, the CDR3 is TGTGCCAGCAGTTTGGAGGGGAGGGGGCCCTACAATGAGCAGTTCTTC. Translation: CASSLEGRGPYNEQFF.

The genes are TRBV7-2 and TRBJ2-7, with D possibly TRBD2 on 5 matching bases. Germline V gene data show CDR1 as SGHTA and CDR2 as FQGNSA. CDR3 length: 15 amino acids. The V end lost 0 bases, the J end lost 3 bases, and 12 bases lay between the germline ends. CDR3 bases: TGTGCCAGCAGCTTAGCGAGGATAGGAGGCTACGAGCAGTACTTC. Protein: CASSLARIGGYEQYF.

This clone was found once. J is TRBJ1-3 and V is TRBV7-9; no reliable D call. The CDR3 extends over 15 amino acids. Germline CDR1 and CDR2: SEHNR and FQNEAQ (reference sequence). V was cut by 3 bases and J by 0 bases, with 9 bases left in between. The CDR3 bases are TGTGCCAGCAGCTTGAGACCAATCTCTGGAAACACCATATATTTT. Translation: CASSLRPISGNTIYF.

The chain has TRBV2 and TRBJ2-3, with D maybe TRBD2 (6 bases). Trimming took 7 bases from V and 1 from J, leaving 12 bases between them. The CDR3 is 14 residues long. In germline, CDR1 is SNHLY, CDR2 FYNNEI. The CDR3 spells CASTRDSGTDTQYF. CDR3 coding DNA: TGTGCCAGCACCCGGGACTCTGGCACAGATACGCAGTATTTT.

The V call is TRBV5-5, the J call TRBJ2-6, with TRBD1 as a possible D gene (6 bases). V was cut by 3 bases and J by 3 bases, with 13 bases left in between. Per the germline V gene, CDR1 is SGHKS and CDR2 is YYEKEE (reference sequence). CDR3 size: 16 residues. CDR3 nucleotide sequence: TGTGCCAGCAGCTACGACAGGTTGGTTGGGGCCAACGTCCTGACTTTC. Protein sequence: CASSYDRLVGANVLTF.

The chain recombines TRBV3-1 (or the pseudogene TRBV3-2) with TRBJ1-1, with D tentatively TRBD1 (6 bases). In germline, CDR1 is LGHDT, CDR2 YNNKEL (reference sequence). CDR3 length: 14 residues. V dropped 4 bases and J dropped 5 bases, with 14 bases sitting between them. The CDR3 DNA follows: TGTGCCAGCAGCCCAACAGGGACATGGACTGAAGCTTTCTTT. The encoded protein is CASSPTGTWTEAFF.

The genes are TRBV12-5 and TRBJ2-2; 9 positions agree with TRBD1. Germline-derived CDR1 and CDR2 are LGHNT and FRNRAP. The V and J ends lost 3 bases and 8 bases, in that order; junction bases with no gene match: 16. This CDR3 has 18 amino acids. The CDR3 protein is CASGLLPKPGQGGGELFF. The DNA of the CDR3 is TGTGCTAGTGGTTTATTACCCAAACCGGGACAGGGAGGTGGGGAGCTGTTTTTT.

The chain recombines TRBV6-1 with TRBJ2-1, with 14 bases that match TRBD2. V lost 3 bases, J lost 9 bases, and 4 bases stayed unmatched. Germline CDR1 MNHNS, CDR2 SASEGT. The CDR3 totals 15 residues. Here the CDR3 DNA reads TGTGCCAGCAGTGAGCGACTAGCGGGAGGGCGTGAGCAGTTCTTC. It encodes CASSERLAGGREQFF.

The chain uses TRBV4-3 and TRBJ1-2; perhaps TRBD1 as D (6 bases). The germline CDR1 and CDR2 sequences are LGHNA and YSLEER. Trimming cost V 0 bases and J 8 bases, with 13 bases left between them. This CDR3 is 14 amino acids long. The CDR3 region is CASSQDWGAAGYTF. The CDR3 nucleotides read TGCGCCAGCAGCCAAGATTGGGGGGCGGCCGGCTACACCTTC.

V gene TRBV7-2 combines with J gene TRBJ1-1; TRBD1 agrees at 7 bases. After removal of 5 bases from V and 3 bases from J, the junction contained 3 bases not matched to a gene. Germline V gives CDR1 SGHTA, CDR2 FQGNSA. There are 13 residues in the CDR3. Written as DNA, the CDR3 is TGTGCCAGCAGCCGTGGGACAGACACTGAAGCTTTCTTT. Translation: CASSRGTDTEAFF.

The CDR3 loop reads CASSQGTYGALAKNIQYF. In DNA, the CDR3 is TGCGCCAGCAGCCAGGGGACATATGGGGCTCTAGCCAAAAACATTCAGTACTTC. V and J are TRBV4-1 and TRBJ2-4; D possibly corresponds to TRBD1 (6 bases). Trimming pared 3 bases from V and 0 bases from J, leaving 18 bases between. The CDR3 contains 18 residues. In germline, CDR1 is MGHRA, CDR2 YSYEKL.

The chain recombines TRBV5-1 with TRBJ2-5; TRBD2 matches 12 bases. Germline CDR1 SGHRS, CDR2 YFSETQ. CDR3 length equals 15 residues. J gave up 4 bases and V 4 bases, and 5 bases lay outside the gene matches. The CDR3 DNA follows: TGCGCCAGCAGCAAACTAGCGGGGGGCGCAGAGACCCAGTACTTC. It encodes CASSKLAGGAETQYF.

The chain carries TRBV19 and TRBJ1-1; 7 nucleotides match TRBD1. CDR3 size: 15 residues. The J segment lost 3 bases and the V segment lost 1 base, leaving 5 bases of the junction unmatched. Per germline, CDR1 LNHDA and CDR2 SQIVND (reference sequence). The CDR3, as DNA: TGTGCCAGTAGTATAGGAGCAGGGGGGTACACTGAAGCTTTCTTT. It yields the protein CASSIGAGGYTEAFF.

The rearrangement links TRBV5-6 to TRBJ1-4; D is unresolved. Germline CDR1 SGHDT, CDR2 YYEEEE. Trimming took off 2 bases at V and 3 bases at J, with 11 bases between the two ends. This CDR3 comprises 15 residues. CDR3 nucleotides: TGTGCCAGCAGCTTCATGGTTGCGGCTAATGAAAAACTGTTTTTT. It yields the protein CASSFMVAANEKLFF. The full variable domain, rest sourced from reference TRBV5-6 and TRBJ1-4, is DAGVTQSPTHLIKTRGQQVTLRCSPKSGHDTVSWYQQALGQGPQFIFQYYEEEERQRGNFPDRFSGHQFPNYSSELNVNALLLGDSALYLCASSFMVAANEKLFFGSGTQLSVL.